The 24 T cell receptor beta chains in this list originate from one sample, sequenced in a study of blood T cell repertoires in COVID-19. Profiling relied on immunoSEQ multiplex PCR, and the TCRdb table lists in-frame clones only, not all of them. Of under 300,000 clones in the sample, roughly four fifths were seen once. Sequences were obtained from peripheral blood. The origin of the receptors is a woman aged 50 to 60 who had recovered from COVID-19.

This clone was seen more than once but under ten times. This chain links TRBV7-9 with TRBJ2-4, with 9 bases identical to TRBD1. This CDR3 has 14 residues. V lost 1 base and J lost 12; bases outside the gene matches: 7. Per the germline V gene, CDR1 is SEHNR and CDR2 is FQNEAQ (reference sequence). In DNA, the CDR3 is TGTGCCAGCAGCTTAGGAGGACAGGGGAATGATCAGTACTTC. This translates into CASSLGGQGNDQYF.

The chain links TRBV6-1 to TRBJ1-5, with 7 bases aligning to TRBD1. Germline trimming cut 1 base from V and 6 bases from J; bases unmatched to any gene: 3. The CDR3 consists of 14 residues. Germline V gene data show CDR1 as MNHNS and CDR2 as SASEGT. The chain's CDR3 is CASSEGQGSQPQHF. Here the CDR3 DNA reads TGTGCCAGCAGTGAAGGACAGGGAAGTCAGCCCCAGCATTTT.

The V gene is TRBV3-1 (or the pseudogene TRBV3-2), the J gene TRBJ2-7; 7 positions agree with TRBD1. V trimming: 2 bases; J trimming: 3 bases; junction bases outside the gene matches: 7. This CDR3 has 15 amino acids. CDR1 and CDR2 (germline): LGHDT, YNNKEL (reference sequence). The CDR3 DNA reads TGTGCCAGCAGCCAATGGGACAGCTTAAGCTACGAGCAGTACTTC. Protein: CASSQWDSLSYEQYF.

This chain links TRBV19 with TRBJ2-2; 7 bases align to TRBD2. The CDR3 extends over 14 amino acids. Germline V gives CDR1 LNHDA, CDR2 SQIVND (reference sequence). With 10 bases clipped from V and 4 bases from J, the junction kept 9 bases outside the gene matches. The CDR3: CATRGAGSTGELFF. As DNA, the CDR3 is TGTGCCACTAGGGGAGCGGGAAGCACCGGGGAGCTGTTTTTT. Combining the CDR3 with reference TRBV19 and TRBJ2-2 gives the whole variable domain DGGITQSPKYLFRKEGQNVTLSCEQNLNHDAMYWYRQDPGQGLRLIYYSQIVNDFQKGDIAEGYSVSREKKESFPLTVTSAQKNPTAFYLCATRGAGSTGELFFGEGSRLTVL.

The gene calls are TRBV11-2 and TRBJ1-2; 9 bases are shared with TRBD1. Germline CDR1 is SGHAT and CDR2 is FQNNGV. V shed 5 bases, J shed 6 bases, and the junction held 10 bases outside the gene matches. The CDR3 has 15 amino acids. The CDR3 DNA is TGTGCCAGCAGCCCCGTAGTTGGGACAGGGAATGGCTACACCTTC. Amino acids: CASSPVVGTGNGYTF.

V usage is TRBV4-3 and J usage is TRBJ2-7; 12 bases agree with TRBD2. The V segment lost 0 bases and the J segment 4 bases; nucleotides outside the gene matches: 7. Per germline, CDR1 LGHNA and CDR2 YSLEER. The CDR3 has 17 residues. The CDR3 nucleotides read TGCGCCAGCAGCCAAGATAAGACTAGCGGGGGACAGTACGAGCAGTACTTC. Residues: CASSQDKTSGGQYEQYF.

In its sample, this clone was seen a few times. The rearrangement joins TRBV5-1 to TRBJ1-4; D unclear. This CDR3 spans 15 amino acids. The V gene lost 1 base and the J gene lost 6 bases, with 13 bases spanning the gap. Looked up from germline, CDR1 is SGHRS and CDR2 is YFSETQ. CDR3: CASSLMGVEDEKLFF. CDR3 nucleotides: TGCGCCAGCAGCTTGATGGGTGTTGAGGATGAAAAACTGTTTTTT. Based on the CDR3 plus reference TRBV5-1 and TRBJ1-4, the full variable domain is KAGVTQTPRYLIKTRGQQVTLSCSPISGHRSVSWYQQTPGQGLQFLFEYFSETQRNKGNFPGRFSGRQFSNSRSEMNVSTLELGDSALYLCASSLMGVEDEKLFFGSGTQLSVL.

The J gene is TRBJ2-3, the V gene TRBV5-4, with 13 bases that match TRBD2. The CDR3 runs 16 residues. The trim removed 0 bases at V and 7 bases at J, leaving 5 bases unmatched. The germline V gene has CDR1 SGHNT and CDR2 YYREEE (reference sequence). The CDR3: CASSLGTSGSWNTQYF. The CDR3 DNA reads TGTGCCAGCAGCTTGGGGACTAGCGGGAGTTGGAATACGCAGTATTTT.

The chain uses TRBV5-4 and TRBJ1-6; 9 nucleotides match TRBD1. V trimming: 4 bases; J trimming: 6 bases; junction bases outside the gene matches: 11. CDR1 is SGHNT and CDR2 is YYREEE in the germline V gene (reference sequence). The CDR3 spans 17 residues. CDR3 sequence: CASSLGTGMGFNSPLHF. DNA of the CDR3: TGTGCCAGCAGCCTCGGGACAGGGATGGGTTTTAATTCACCCCTCCACTTT.

This sequence joins TRBV6-5 and TRBJ1-2; D uncertain. Germline CDR1 and CDR2: MNHEY and SVGAGI. The CDR3 contains 16 residues. The V end was cut by 0 bases, the J end by 1 base, with 12 bases between. CDR3 loop: CASSYSAGRGNYGYTF. The DNA of the CDR3 is TGTGCCAGCAGTTACTCGGCCGGACGGGGTAACTATGGCTACACCTTC.

The chain uses TRBV5-6 and TRBJ1-3; no reliable D call. The CDR3 spans 14 residues. Germline V gene data show CDR1 as SGHDT and CDR2 as YYEEEE. Trimming removed 4 bases from V and 0 bases from J, with 8 bases in between. CDR3 sequence (DNA): TGTGCCAGCAGCCTTAGATCCTCTGGAAACACCATATATTTT. It is translated as CASSLRSSGNTIYF.

This clone has more than one count but fewer than ten. The V and J genes are TRBV11-3 and TRBJ2-2; D call uncertain. With 5 bases removed from V and 0 bases from J, the gap between germline ends came to 13 bases. CDR3 length: 16 residues. From germline, CDR1 is SGHNT and CDR2 YENEEA. The CDR3 region is CASSPLSGANTGELFF. The CDR3 nucleotides read TGTGCCAGCAGCCCGCTTAGTGGAGCGAACACCGGGGAGCTGTTTTTT.

V and J are TRBV30 and TRBJ2-5, with a tentative D call TRBD2 (8 bases). The V end lost 2 bases, the J end lost 5 bases, and 15 bases lay between the germline ends. This CDR3 region has 14 residues. Germline loops: CDR1 GTSNPN, CDR2 SVGIG (reference sequence). The chain's CDR3 is CAWSSGGGRETQYF. In nucleotides, the CDR3 is TGTGCCTGGAGTTCGGGAGGGGGCCGGGAGACCCAGTACTTC.

The chain has TRBV5-1 and TRBJ1-1, with 9 bases fitting TRBD1. The CDR3 consists of 15 residues. CDR1 is SGHRS, CDR2 YFSETQ, per germline. The junction had 2 bases not matched to a gene; V was cut back by 1 base and J by 1 base. CDR3 protein: CASSLTGQGNTEAFF. The CDR3 region has the DNA TGCGCCAGCAGCTTGACGGGACAGGGGAACACTGAAGCTTTCTTT.

V gene TRBV4-3 combines with J gene TRBJ1-5; no clear D gene. Looked up from germline, CDR1 is LGHNA and CDR2 is YSLEER. This CDR3 is 14 amino acids long. Trimming removed 8 bases from V and 6 bases from J, with 17 bases in between. The CDR3 protein is CASGWVGSAQPQHF. The CDR3 DNA reads TGCGCCAGCGGGTGGGTGGGGAGCGCTCAGCCCCAGCATTTT.

This chain joins TRBV18 and TRBJ1-5, with a weak D call TRBD1 (5 bases). The CDR3 is 14 residues long. Germline V gene lookup returns CDR1 KGHSH and CDR2 LQKENI. The V and J ends lost 2 bases and 5 bases respectively, with 10 bases between them. The CDR3 loop reads CASSPVRDYQPQHF. CDR3 sequence (DNA): TGTGCCAGCTCACCAGTCAGGGACTATCAGCCCCAGCATTTT.

This clone was counted a few times. The V gene is TRBV19, the J gene TRBJ2-2; 8 nucleotides agree with TRBD2. In germline, CDR1 is LNHDA, CDR2 SQIVND (reference sequence). The trim removed 5 bases at V and 5 bases at J, leaving 7 bases unmatched. The CDR3 extends over 15 amino acids. CDR3 sequence (DNA): TGTGCCAGTAGTTTTAGGGCTAGCGGGACCGGGGAGCTGTTTTTT. Translation: CASSFRASGTGELFF.

This clone turned up a few times. V gene TRBV19 combines with J gene TRBJ1-1; 9 bases map to TRBD1. Germline trimming cut 6 bases from V and 1 base from J; bases unmatched to any gene: 6. The germline CDR1 and CDR2 sequences are LNHDA and SQIVND (reference sequence). The length of the CDR3 is 15 residues. The chain's CDR3 is CASRTGGSSNTEAFF. For the CDR3, the DNA is TGTGCCAGTAGGACAGGGGGAAGTTCGAACACTGAAGCTTTCTTT.

The rearrangement links TRBV28 to TRBJ1-4, with 9 bases aligning to TRBD1. Germline CDR1 MDHEN, CDR2 SYDVKM. V lost 5 bases to trimming and J lost 2 bases; unmatched junction nucleotides: 6. This CDR3 has 16 residues. CDR3: CASSLQGAVTNEKLFF. DNA of the CDR3: TGTGCCAGCAGTCTACAGGGGGCGGTGACTAATGAAAAACTGTTTTTT.

This chain joins TRBV19 and TRBJ2-7; tentatively, D is TRBD2 (6 bases). This CDR3 is 14 amino acids long. Germline V gene sequence: CDR1 LNHDA, CDR2 SQIVND (reference sequence). V gave up 5 bases and J gave up 5 bases, with 16 bases separating them. The CDR3 bases are TGTGCCAGTAGTTTCGCAGGGACTGCGGACGAGCAGTACTTC. The encoded protein is CASSFAGTADEQYF.

Only a few counts were recorded for this clone. The V gene is TRBV6-4, the J gene TRBJ2-5, with D tentatively TRBD1 (6 bases). The CDR3 spans 15 residues. Germline assignment: CDR1 MRHNA and CDR2 SNTAGT. V gave up 11 bases and J gave up 3 bases, with 22 bases separating them. Written as DNA, the CDR3 is TGTGCCCCGGCGTTCAGGGGCAATGTAAAAGAGACCCAGTACTTC. As protein: CAPAFRGNVKETQYF.

The table lists this clone with a few counts. This sequence joins TRBV9 and TRBJ1-3; D is perhaps TRBD1 (6 bases). Germline lookup yields CDR1 SGDLS and CDR2 YYNGEE. Trimming pared 0 bases from V and 0 bases from J, leaving 13 bases between. The CDR3 length is 17 residues. The CDR3 DNA sequence: TGTGCCAGCAGCGTAGGGGGGCAGGGTCGCTCTGGAAACACCATATATTTT. Translating it yields CASSVGGQGRSGNTIYF.

The chain employs TRBV9 and TRBJ2-1; 12 bases agree with TRBD2. The CDR3 covers 14 residues. Germline CDR1 SGDLS, CDR2 YYNGEE. The trim removed 5 bases at V and 5 bases at J, leaving 2 bases unmatched. CDR3 amino acids: CASSTSGRHNEQFF. For the CDR3, the DNA is TGTGCCAGCAGTACTAGCGGGAGGCACAATGAGCAGTTCTTC.

The V gene is TRBV18, the J gene TRBJ1-2; no clear D. V was cut by 3 bases and J by 4 bases, with 21 bases left in between. This CDR3 is built from 17 residues. CDR1 KGHSH and CDR2 LQKENI come from the germline V gene. CDR3 in amino acids: CASSPNPPSADSYGYTF. The CDR3 bases are TGTGCCAGCTCACCGAACCCCCCTTCGGCAGACTCCTATGGCTACACCTTC. The full variable domain, completed using reference TRBV18 and TRBJ1-2, is NAGVMQNPRHLVRRRGQEARLRCSPMKGHSHVYWYRQLPEEGLKFMVYLQKENIIDESGMPKERFSAEFPKEGPSILRIQQVVRGDSAAYFCASSPNPPSADSYGYTFGSGTRLTVV.